The clone carrying this T cell receptor beta chain came up many times. Its antigen is unidentified. CDR1 is SGHRS and CDR2 is YFSETQ in the germline V gene. The CDR3 totals 16 residues. Losses at the gene ends were 0 bases for V and 7 bases for J; bases not matched to a gene: 7. The sample is drawn from a study of shared clonotypes between healthy human individuals. Turning to the study itself: Each donor had three CD4 naive, three CD4 memory, two CD8 naive and one CD8 memory plate.

Subsets obtained from CD4+ cells comprised CD45RA+ naive and CD45RA-negative memory cells. Profiled with immunoSEQ multiplex PCR; TCRdb holds only in-frame clones, not every one. The sample lists almost 750,000 clones; 72% were seen once. Whole-study results and caveats: Relative to clonotypes present in all four donors, those not shared had lower generation probabilities.

The chain employs TRBV5-1 and TRBJ2-3; 11 bases match TRBD2. Material: memory CD4+ T cells sorted from blood. Subset specified: CD45RA-negative fraction. The sequence was collected from a woman in her twenties or thirties in good health. As DNA, the CDR3 is TGCGCCAGCAGCTTGGAGCTAGCGGGAGGTGAGAATACGCAGTATTTT. Protein sequence: CASSLELAGGENTQYF.